These T cell receptor beta chains were read from a single sample in a study of T cells after yellow fever vaccination. TCRdb redid the calling of the 5' RACE reads with MiXCR, one entry per CDR3 protein. The sample records roughly 520,000 distinct CDR3 sequences, just over 20% being singletons. This specimen was PBMCs, taken 21 days after the first yellow fever vaccination. Receptor source: a man in his late teens or twenties who received the YFV17D yellow fever vaccine. Each CDR3 is given with its conserved first and last residue. The D gene is left open where the match is weak. Size is omitted from some rows. Given values are once, few, many or a class for expanded clones.

v_gene: TRBV4-1; j_gene: TRBJ1-6; abundance: few; d_gene: NA; CDR3nt: TGCGCCAGCAGCCAAGGAAGGGCTCGGGAGGGACGGTCACCCCTCCACTTT; CDR3aa: CASSQGRAREGRSPLHF
v_gene: TRBV27; j_gene: TRBJ1-2; abundance: once; d_gene: NA; CDR3nt: TGTGCCAGCAGGGGACTAAGAGCTAACTATGGCTACACCTTC; CDR3aa: CASRGLRANYGYTF
v_gene: TRBV29-1; j_gene: TRBJ1-1; abundance: few; d_gene: NA; CDR3nt: TGCAGCGTTCGAGGGGACCTACGGGCCGTGAACACTGAAGCTTTCTTT; CDR3aa: CSVRGDLRAVNTEAFF
v_gene: TRBV20-1; j_gene: TRBJ2-3; abundance: NA; d_gene: TRBD1; CDR3nt: TGCAATGCTAGAGATTGGGCGACAGGGGACACAGATACGCAGTATTTT; CDR3aa: CNARDWATGDTDTQYF
v_gene: TRBV5-1; j_gene: TRBJ1-2; abundance: few; d_gene: NA; CDR3nt: TGCGCCAGCAGCGGAGGCAGGGATGGCTACACCTTC; CDR3aa: CASSGGRDGYTF
v_gene: TRBV6-5; j_gene: TRBJ2-6; abundance: NA; d_gene: TRBD1; CDR3nt: TGTGCCAGCAGTTATCCCTCGGACAGGGGGCCCTCTGGGGCCAACGTCCTGACTTTC; CDR3aa: CASSYPSDRGPSGANVLTF
v_gene: TRBV5-1; j_gene: TRBJ2-3; abundance: few; d_gene: TRBD2; CDR3nt: TGCGCCAGCAGCTTGGAAGACGGGGGGGTGACAGATACGCAGTATTTT; CDR3aa: CASSLEDGGVTDTQYF
v_gene: TRBV6-2/TRBV6-3; j_gene: TRBJ2-1; abundance: few; d_gene: NA; CDR3nt: TGTGCCAGCAGTTACTCAGTCGTCGGCGGGGGCCTCACTGGGGAGCAGTTCTTC; CDR3aa: CASSYSVVGGGLTGEQFF
v_gene: TRBV3-1; j_gene: TRBJ2-5; abundance: NA; d_gene: TRBD1; CDR3nt: TGTGCCAGCAGCCATCGGTCCGACAGGGTCCAAGAGACCCAGTACTTC; CDR3aa: CASSHRSDRVQETQYF
v_gene: TRBV11-2; j_gene: TRBJ2-1; abundance: NA; d_gene: TRBD1; CDR3nt: TGTGCCAGCACCCCAGGGCAGGGGGCCCTCAATGAGCAGTTCTTC; CDR3aa: CASTPGQGALNEQFF
v_gene: TRBV7-2; j_gene: TRBJ1-5; abundance: NA; d_gene: NA; CDR3nt: TGTGCCAGCAGCGGGGCCTACAACCGGCCCCAGCATTTT; CDR3aa: CASSGAYNRPQHF
v_gene: TRBV12-3/TRBV12-4; j_gene: TRBJ2-1; abundance: NA; d_gene: TRBD2; CDR3nt: TGTGCCAGCAGTTTAGGGTGGAGTAGTAGCGGGGGGTTTGAGCAGTTCTTC; CDR3aa: CASSLGWSSSGGFEQFF
v_gene: TRBV5-6; j_gene: TRBJ2-5; abundance: NA; d_gene: TRBD1; CDR3nt: TGTGCCAGCAGCTGGGACAGGGGCTTTGTGAGGGAGACCCAGTACTTC; CDR3aa: CASSWDRGFVRETQYF
v_gene: TRBV29-1; j_gene: TRBJ1-2; abundance: NA; d_gene: NA; CDR3nt: TGCAGCGTCACAGGTTCCTGGTTTGGCGGCTACACCTTC; CDR3aa: CSVTGSWFGGYTF
v_gene: TRBV5-1; j_gene: TRBJ1-5; abundance: many; d_gene: NA; CDR3nt: TGCGCCAGCAGCTTAGGAGGAAACAATCAGCCCCAGCATTTT; CDR3aa: CASSLGGNNQPQHF
v_gene: TRBV27; j_gene: TRBJ2-1; abundance: NA; d_gene: NA; CDR3nt: TGTGCCACCAGACCGGCGGGGCCCTACAATGAGCAGTTCTTC; CDR3aa: CATRPAGPYNEQFF
v_gene: TRBV9; j_gene: TRBJ1-2; abundance: NA; d_gene: NA; CDR3nt: TGTGCCAGCAGCCCGGGGACTGTAAACTATGGCTACACCTTC; CDR3aa: CASSPGTVNYGYTF
v_gene: TRBV5-1; j_gene: TRBJ1-1; abundance: few; d_gene: NA; CDR3nt: TGCGCCAGCAGCTACTTGGCCTTAGAAAACACTGAAGCTTTCTTT; CDR3aa: CASSYLALENTEAFF
v_gene: TRBV9; j_gene: TRBJ2-2; abundance: NA; d_gene: NA; CDR3nt: TGTGCCAGCAGCCACGGCGGGACAGCGAACACCGGGGAGCTGTTTTTT; CDR3aa: CASSHGGTANTGELFF
v_gene: TRBV6-2/TRBV6-3; j_gene: TRBJ2-2; abundance: NA; d_gene: NA; CDR3nt: TGTGCCAGCTACCTTCGGGCGAACACCGGGGAGCTGTTTTTT; CDR3aa: CASYLRANTGELFF
v_gene: TRBV4-3; j_gene: TRBJ2-7; abundance: NA; d_gene: NA; CDR3nt: TGCGCCAGCAGCCAAGTGGCAGGGTCCTACGAGCAGTACTTC; CDR3aa: CASSQVAGSYEQYF
v_gene: TRBV12-3/TRBV12-4; j_gene: TRBJ2-1; abundance: few; d_gene: NA; CDR3nt: TGTGCCAGCAGCTCAGGGACCAACAATGAGCAGTTCTTC; CDR3aa: CASSSGTNNEQFF
v_gene: TRBV4-2; j_gene: TRBJ2-5; abundance: NA; d_gene: NA; CDR3nt: TGTGCCAGCAGCCTTGAACCGGGAGAAGAGACCCAGTACTTC; CDR3aa: CASSLEPGEETQYF
v_gene: TRBV7-2; j_gene: TRBJ2-2; abundance: NA; d_gene: TRBD1; CDR3nt: TGTGCCAGCAGCTTAGTAGGGACAGGGGCCAACACCGGGGAGCTGTTTTTT; CDR3aa: CASSLVGTGANTGELFF
v_gene: TRBV4-2; j_gene: TRBJ1-3; abundance: NA; d_gene: NA; CDR3nt: TGTGCCAGCAGCCAAGGGACCCCTGGAAACACCATATATTTT; CDR3aa: CASSQGTPGNTIYF
v_gene: TRBV5-6; j_gene: TRBJ1-1; abundance: few; d_gene: NA; CDR3nt: TGTGCCAGCAGCTTTGCGAAGGGTGGGGTCACTGAAGCTTTCTTT; CDR3aa: CASSFAKGGVTEAFF
v_gene: TRBV19; j_gene: TRBJ1-1; abundance: NA; d_gene: NA; CDR3nt: TGTGCCAGTAGTGAGAGTGTAAAAGCTTTCTTT; CDR3aa: CASSESVKAFF
v_gene: TRBV25-1; j_gene: TRBJ1-6; abundance: few; d_gene: TRBD1; CDR3nt: TGTGCCAGCAGTGAGCCCGACAGGGGGTTAACGAATTCACCCCTCCACTTT; CDR3aa: CASSEPDRGLTNSPLHF
v_gene: TRBV10-3; j_gene: TRBJ2-3; abundance: NA; d_gene: NA; CDR3nt: TGTGCCATCAGTGAGTCGGGTCCCCGTCCAGATACGCAGTATTTT; CDR3aa: CAISESGPRPDTQYF
v_gene: TRBV6-1; j_gene: TRBJ2-5; abundance: NA; d_gene: TRBD2; CDR3nt: TGTGCCAGCAGTGGACTAGCGGGGGGTGAAGAGACCCAGTACTTC; CDR3aa: CASSGLAGGEETQYF
v_gene: TRBV5-6; j_gene: TRBJ1-6; abundance: NA; d_gene: NA; CDR3nt: TGTGCCAGCAGCTCAGACAGGCGAATTACGCTCTATAATTCACCCCTCCACTTT; CDR3aa: CASSSDRRITLYNSPLHF
v_gene: TRBV5-1; j_gene: TRBJ2-5; abundance: NA; d_gene: NA; CDR3nt: TGCGCCAGCAGCTTCCAGGGCCTGCAAGAGACCCAGTACTTC; CDR3aa: CASSFQGLQETQYF
v_gene: TRBV10-3; j_gene: TRBJ2-5; abundance: NA; d_gene: TRBD2; CDR3nt: TGTGCCAGCTCGGCGAGCGGGGTAGCACGTCAAGAGACCCAGTACTTC; CDR3aa: CASSASGVARQETQYF
v_gene: TRBV6-1; j_gene: TRBJ2-4; abundance: few; d_gene: NA; CDR3nt: TGTGCCAGCAGTCCAAGGACCCTAGCCAAAAACATTCAGTACTTC; CDR3aa: CASSPRTLAKNIQYF
v_gene: TRBV29-1; j_gene: TRBJ1-4; abundance: NA; d_gene: NA; CDR3nt: TGCAGCGCGACGGGACTATACCTTAATGAAAAACTGTTTTTT; CDR3aa: CSATGLYLNEKLFF
v_gene: TRBV9; j_gene: TRBJ2-2; abundance: few; d_gene: NA; CDR3nt: TGTGCCAGCAGCGTACAGGCGGAAGCGAACACCGGGGAGCTGTTTTTT; CDR3aa: CASSVQAEANTGELFF
v_gene: TRBV20-1; j_gene: TRBJ2-5; abundance: few; d_gene: TRBD2; CDR3nt: TGCAGTGCTAGGTCCTTCTCTAGCGGGGGGATGGAGACCCAGTACTTC; CDR3aa: CSARSFSSGGMETQYF
v_gene: TRBV19; j_gene: TRBJ2-7; abundance: NA; d_gene: TRBD2; CDR3nt: TGTGCCAGTAGCCCTAGCGGGGGAAGTTCCTACGAGCAGTACTTC; CDR3aa: CASSPSGGSSYEQYF
v_gene: TRBV6-1; j_gene: TRBJ1-2; abundance: NA; d_gene: NA; CDR3nt: TGTGCCAGCAGTCAACGAGGGGCGCAGGGCGGCTACACCTTC; CDR3aa: CASSQRGAQGGYTF
v_gene: TRBV13; j_gene: TRBJ1-4; abundance: NA; d_gene: NA; CDR3nt: TGTGCCAGCAGCTTAAGGGCAGGGCCAGAAAAACTGTTTTTT; CDR3aa: CASSLRAGPEKLFF
v_gene: TRBV20-1; j_gene: TRBJ2-7; abundance: few; d_gene: NA; CDR3nt: TGCAGTGGACAAAGAGTAGCGCTCTACGAGCAGTACTTC; CDR3aa: CSGQRVALYEQYF
v_gene: TRBV29-1; j_gene: TRBJ2-5; abundance: few; d_gene: NA; CDR3nt: TGCAGCGTTGACATACTACAAGAGACCCAGTACTTC; CDR3aa: CSVDILQETQYF